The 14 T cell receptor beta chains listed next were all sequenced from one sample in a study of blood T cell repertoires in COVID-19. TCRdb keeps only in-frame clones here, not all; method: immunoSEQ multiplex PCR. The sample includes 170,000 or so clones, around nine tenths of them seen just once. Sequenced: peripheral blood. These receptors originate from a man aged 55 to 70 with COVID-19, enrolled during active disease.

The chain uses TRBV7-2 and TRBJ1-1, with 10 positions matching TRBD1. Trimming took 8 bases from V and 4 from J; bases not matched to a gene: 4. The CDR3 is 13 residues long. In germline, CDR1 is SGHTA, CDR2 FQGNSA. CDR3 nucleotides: TGTGCCAGCCGGACAGGGGGAACCACTGAAGCTTTCTTT. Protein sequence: CASRTGGTTEAFF.

The CDR3 spells CASSYSGQPQHF. CDR3 nucleotides: TGTGCCAGCAGTTACAGCGGTCAGCCCCAGCATTTT. V usage is TRBV7-9 and J usage is TRBJ1-5; D is ambiguous. V dropped 6 bases and J dropped 6 bases, with 9 bases sitting between them. The CDR3 contains 12 residues. The germline V gene has CDR1 SEHNR and CDR2 FQNEAQ (reference sequence).

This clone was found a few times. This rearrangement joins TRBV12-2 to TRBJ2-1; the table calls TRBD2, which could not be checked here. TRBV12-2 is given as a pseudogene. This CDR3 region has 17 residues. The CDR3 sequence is CASRLAQTSEEIDEQFF. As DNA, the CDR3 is TGTGCAAGTCGCTTAGCACAGACTAGTGAAGAGATCGATGAGCAGTTCTTC.

The CDR3 here is CASSPTTGGVGNTIYF. In DNA, the CDR3 is TGTGCCAGCAGCCCCACTACAGGGGGCGTTGGAAACACCATATATTTT. This chain uses TRBV7-9 with TRBJ1-3; 9 bases agree with TRBD1. CDR3 length equals 16 residues. The V gene's germline CDR1 is SEHNR and CDR2 FQNEAQ (reference sequence). V lost 5 bases and J lost 3; bases outside the gene matches: 8.

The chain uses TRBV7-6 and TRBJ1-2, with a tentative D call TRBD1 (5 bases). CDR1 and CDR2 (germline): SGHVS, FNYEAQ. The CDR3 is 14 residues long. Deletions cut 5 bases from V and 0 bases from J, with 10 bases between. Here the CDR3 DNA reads TGTGCCAGCAGCCCAGGGCCCGCTAACTATGGCTACACCTTC. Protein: CASSPGPANYGYTF.

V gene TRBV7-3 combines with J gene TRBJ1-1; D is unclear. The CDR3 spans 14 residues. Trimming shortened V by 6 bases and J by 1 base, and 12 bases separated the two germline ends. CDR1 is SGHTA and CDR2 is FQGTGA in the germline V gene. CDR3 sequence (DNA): TGTGCCAGCAGGTACGGCCGAGGGAACACTGAAGCTTTCTTT. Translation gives CASRYGRGNTEAFF.

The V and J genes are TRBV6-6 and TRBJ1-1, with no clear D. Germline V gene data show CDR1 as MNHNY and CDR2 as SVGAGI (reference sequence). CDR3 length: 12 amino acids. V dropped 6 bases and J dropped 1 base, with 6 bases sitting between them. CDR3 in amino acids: CASRSQNTEAFF. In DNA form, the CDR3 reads TGTGCCAGCAGATCACAGAACACTGAAGCTTTCTTT.

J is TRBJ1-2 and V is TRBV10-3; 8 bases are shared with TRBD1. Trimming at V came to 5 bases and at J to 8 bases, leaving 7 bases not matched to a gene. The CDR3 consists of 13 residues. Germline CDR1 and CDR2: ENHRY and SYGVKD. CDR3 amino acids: CAISPDREVGYTF. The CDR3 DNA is TGTGCCATCAGTCCGGACAGGGAAGTAGGCTACACCTTC.

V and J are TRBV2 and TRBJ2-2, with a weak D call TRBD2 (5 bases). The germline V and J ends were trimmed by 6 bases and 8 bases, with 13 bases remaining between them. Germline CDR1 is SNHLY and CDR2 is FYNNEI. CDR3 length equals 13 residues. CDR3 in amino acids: CASRRDRGGELFF. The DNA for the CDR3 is TGTGCCAGCAGGAGGGATCGGGGTGGGGAGCTGTTTTTT.

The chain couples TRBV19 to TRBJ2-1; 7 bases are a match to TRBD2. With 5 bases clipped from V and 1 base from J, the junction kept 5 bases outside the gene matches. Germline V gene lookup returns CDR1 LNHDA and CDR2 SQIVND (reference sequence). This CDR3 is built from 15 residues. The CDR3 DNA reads TGTGCCAGTAGTGGGAGGGCCAGGTCCTACAATGAGCAGTTCTTC. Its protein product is CASSGRARSYNEQFF.

The CDR3 here is CASSARQGHQEKLFF. The CDR3 DNA is TGTGCCAGCAGCGCGAGACAGGGGCACCAAGAAAAACTGTTTTTT. The chain employs TRBV9 and TRBJ1-4; 8 bases fit TRBD1. This CDR3 is built from 15 residues. Germline V lookup: CDR1 SGDLS, CDR2 YYNGEE. V trimming: 3 bases; J trimming: 8 bases; junction bases outside the gene matches: 9. Full variable domain (remainder filled in from reference TRBV9 and TRBJ1-4): DSGVTQTPKHLITATGQRVTLRCSPRSGDLSVYWYQQSLDQGLQFLIQYYNGEERAKGNILERFSAQQFPDLHSELNLSSLELGDSALYFCASSARQGHQEKLFFGSGTQLSVL.

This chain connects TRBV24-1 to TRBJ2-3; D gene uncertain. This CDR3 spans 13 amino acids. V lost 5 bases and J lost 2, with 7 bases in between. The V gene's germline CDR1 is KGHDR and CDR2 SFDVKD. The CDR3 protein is CATSVSYTDTQYF. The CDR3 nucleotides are TGTGCCACCAGTGTCTCCTACACAGATACGCAGTATTTT.

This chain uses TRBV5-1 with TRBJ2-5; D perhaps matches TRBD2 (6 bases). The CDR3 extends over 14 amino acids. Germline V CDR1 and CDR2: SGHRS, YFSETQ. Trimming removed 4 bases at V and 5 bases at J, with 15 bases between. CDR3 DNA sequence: TGCGCCAGCAGCCTGGGGACTTTTCGGGAGACCCAGTACTTC. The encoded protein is CASSLGTFRETQYF.

This CDR3 is CASSAGYTEAFF. The CDR3 coding sequence is TGTGCCAGCAGCGCAGGGTACACTGAAGCTTTCTTT. The chain has TRBV6-2 or TRBV6-3 and TRBJ1-1; the D gene is possibly TRBD1 (5 bases). CDR3 size: 12 residues. Trimming cost V 6 bases and J 3 bases, with 8 bases left between them. In germline, CDR1 is MNHEY, CDR2 SVGEGT.